The 27 T cell receptor beta chains given below trace back to one sample, sequenced in a study of shared clonotypes between healthy human individuals. Generated by immunoSEQ multiplex PCR, the TCRdb table keeps only in-frame clones and is missing some. The sample lists 470,000 or so clones, roughly 80% occurring once. The sequencing input was PBMCs. Receptor source: a woman between 40 and 55 years old in good health. Some clones in this sample may be carry-over from other donors' samples.

The chain carries TRBV5-6 and TRBJ2-5; 8 bases are a match to TRBD2. Germline V CDR1 and CDR2: SGHDT, YYEEEE. The CDR3 length is 13 residues. J was trimmed by 7 bases and V by 7 bases; bases with no gene match: 9. As DNA, the CDR3 is TGTGCCAGCCACTCCGCGGGGGGAGGGACCCAGTACTTC. Amino acid sequence: CASHSAGGGTQYF.

The chain carries TRBV12-2 and TRBJ2-3; the table names TRBD2, a call not compared with the DNA. TRBV12-2 counts as a pseudogene. This CDR3 region has 15 residues. This CDR3 is CASRLRQRVSDTQYF. The CDR3 nucleotides read TGTGCAAGTCGCTTGCGCCAGAGGGTCTCAGATACGCAGTATTTT.

The chain couples TRBV7-8 to TRBJ1-1, with a tentative D call TRBD1 (6 bases). The CDR3 extends over 13 amino acids. Germline CDR1 is SGHVS and CDR2 is FQNEAQ. Trimming pared 5 bases from V and 7 bases from J, leaving 14 bases between. CDR3 in amino acids: CASSPVGRGEAFF. The CDR3 nucleotides read TGTGCCAGCAGCCCAGTGGGCAGGGGTGAAGCTTTCTTT.

V is TRBV27 and J is TRBJ2-2; D is undetermined. Germline V gives CDR1 MNHEY, CDR2 SMNVEV (reference sequence). The V end lost 3 bases, the J end lost 8 bases, and 7 bases lay between the germline ends. There are 12 residues in the CDR3. The CDR3 loop is CASSFPEGELFF. In DNA form, the CDR3 reads TGTGCCAGCAGTTTCCCCGAGGGGGAGCTGTTTTTT.

The chain is built from TRBV28 and TRBJ2-1; perhaps TRBD2 as D (6 bases). The germline V and J ends were trimmed by 5 bases and 2 bases, with 7 bases remaining between them. Germline CDR1 reads MDHEN; CDR2 reads SYDVKM. This CDR3 is built from 13 residues. Here the CDR3 reads CASSRTTYNEQFF. The DNA of the CDR3 is TGTGCCAGCAGTCGGACTACCTACAATGAGCAGTTCTTC.

The V and J genes are TRBV6-5 and TRBJ1-6, with D perhaps TRBD1 (5 bases). The CDR3 contains 13 residues. Deletions cut 5 bases from V and 14 bases from J, with 16 bases between. Germline-derived CDR1 and CDR2 are MNHEY and SVGAGI. CDR3 sequence reads: CASSQGGVEALHF. Written as DNA, the CDR3 is TGTGCCAGCAGTCAAGGAGGGGTGGAGGCCCTCCACTTT.

The chain employs TRBV5-1 and TRBJ1-6; 11 bases agree with TRBD1. CDR1 is SGHRS and CDR2 is YFSETQ in the germline V gene. The junction had 4 bases not matched to a gene; V was cut back by 4 bases and J by 7 bases. The CDR3 runs to 15 residues. The CDR3 loop reads CASSEGQGGNSPLHF. Here the CDR3 DNA reads TGCGCCAGCAGCGAGGGACAGGGGGGCAATTCACCCCTCCACTTT. The whole variable domain, filled in from reference TRBV5-1 and TRBJ1-6, reads KAGVTQTPRYLIKTRGQQVTLSCSPISGHRSVSWYQQTPGQGLQFLFEYFSETQRNKGNFPGRFSGRQFSNSRSEMNVSTLELGDSALYLCASSEGQGGNSPLHFGNGTRLTVT.

Regarding this clone: With a far larger clone one base away, a read error is the likely cause. This specimen includes other DNA sequences encoding the same CDR3. This chain uses TRBV6-5 with TRBJ2-2; 7 bases match TRBD1. CDR3 length: 13 amino acids. CDR1 is MNHEY and CDR2 is SVGAGI in the germline V gene. CDR3 sequence: CASSTGDAGELFF. CDR3 in DNA: TGTGCTAGCAGCACAGGGGACGCCGGGGAGCTGTTTTTT.

The chain recombines TRBV4-3 with TRBJ1-1; D unclear. V lost 0 bases and J lost 1, with 6 bases in between. Germline V lookup: CDR1 LGHNA, CDR2 YSLEER. The CDR3 covers 14 residues. The CDR3, as DNA: TGCGCCAGCAGCCAAGACAGGTGGAACACTGAAGCTTTCTTT. It yields the protein CASSQDRWNTEAFF.

The J gene is TRBJ2-7, the V gene TRBV7-6; D ambiguous. Germline lookup yields CDR1 SGHVS and CDR2 FNYEAQ. The CDR3 is 13 amino acids. V lost 2 bases and J lost 1, with 6 bases in between. CDR3 amino acids: CASSLQKSYEQYF. CDR3 nucleotide sequence: TGTGCCAGCAGCTTACAGAAATCCTACGAGCAGTACTTC.

This clone has more than one count but fewer than ten. An end of the junction differs from the germline gene, which may be a read error. The rearrangement joins TRBV7-7 to TRBJ2-5; 9 bases are a match to TRBD2. The CDR3 covers 15 residues. Germline V gene lookup returns CDR1 SSHAT and CDR2 FNYEAQ (reference sequence). In nucleotides, the CDR3 is TGTGCTAGCAGCCCCGTTGCGGGAGGGCCTGAGACCCAGTACTTC. Translated: CASSPVAGGPETQYF.

This rearrangement joins TRBV30 to TRBJ1-2; perhaps TRBD1 as D (6 bases). This CDR3 region has 13 residues. The germline V gene has CDR1 GTSNPN and CDR2 SVGIG (reference sequence). V shed 2 bases and J shed 3 bases, with 10 bases lying between them. The CDR3 loop reads CAWSSGGDYGYTF. The CDR3 region has the DNA TGTGCCTGGAGTTCGGGGGGCGACTATGGCTACACCTTC.

Comments on this clone: Other DNA sequences of this sample code for an identical CDR3. J is TRBJ2-5 and V is TRBV5-1, with a possible D match to TRBD2 (5 bases). V was trimmed by 0 bases and J by 5 bases, leaving 8 bases between them. Germline assignment: CDR1 SGHRS and CDR2 YFSETQ. The CDR3 consists of 13 residues. For the CDR3, the DNA is TGCGCCAGCAGCTTGGCGGGGTCGGAGACCCAGTACTTC. Protein product: CASSLAGSETQYF. Full variable domain (outside the CDR3, taken from reference TRBV5-1 and TRBJ2-5): KAGVTQTPRYLIKTRGQQVTLSCSPISGHRSVSWYQQTPGQGLQFLFEYFSETQRNKGNFPGRFSGRQFSNSRSEMNVSTLELGDSALYLCASSLAGSETQYFGPGTRLLVL.

The chain uses TRBV6-9 and TRBJ1-4, with 9 positions matching TRBD1. CDR3 length: 15 residues. The V segment lost 3 bases and the J segment 8 bases; nucleotides outside the gene matches: 7. Germline V gene data show CDR1 as MNHGY and CDR2 as SVAAGI. CDR3 loop: CASSYSTGGVEKLFF. In DNA form, the CDR3 reads TGTGCCAGCAGTTACTCGACAGGGGGAGTGGAAAAACTGTTTTTT.

V and J are TRBV10-3 and TRBJ2-6; D is unresolved. The germline V gene encodes CDR1 ENHRY and CDR2 SYGVKD. The CDR3 covers 15 residues. With 9 bases removed from V and 0 bases from J, the gap between germline ends came to 12 bases. The CDR3 loop is CAIARTASGANVLTF. The CDR3 DNA follows: TGTGCCATTGCCCGGACGGCCTCTGGGGCCAACGTCCTGACTTTC.

This sequence joins TRBV4-2 and TRBJ1-3; D possibly corresponds to TRBD1 (5 bases). Trimming pared 3 bases from V and 2 bases from J, leaving 11 bases between. Per germline, CDR1 LGHNA and CDR2 YNFKEQ. This CDR3 contains 15 residues. Here the CDR3 reads CASSQEQGAGNTIYF. In DNA form, the CDR3 reads TGTGCCAGCAGCCAGGAGCAGGGTGCTGGAAACACCATATATTTT.

The chain employs TRBV15 and TRBJ2-3, with no clear D. Trimming pared 4 bases from V and 5 bases from J, leaving 7 bases between. The germline gives CDR1 LNHNV, CDR2 YYDKDF (reference sequence). This CDR3 contains 12 residues. In DNA form, the CDR3 reads TGTGCCACCAGCACCTGGAAAGATACGCAGTATTTT. The encoded protein is CATSTWKDTQYF.

The chain carries TRBV27 and TRBJ2-1; no reliable D call. The CDR3 loop spans 16 amino acids. Germline CDR1 and CDR2: MNHEY and SMNVEV (reference sequence). Trimming shortened V by 3 bases and J by 0 bases, and 12 bases separated the two germline ends. The CDR3 is CASSFYSQTSYNEQFF. Written as DNA, the CDR3 is TGTGCCAGCAGTTTCTATTCCCAGACCTCCTACAATGAGCAGTTCTTC.

CDR3 sequence: CASSHPDAGKLFF. The CDR3 DNA sequence: TGTGCCAGCAGCCACCCTGACGCCGGAAAACTGTTTTTT. V usage is TRBV5-4 and J usage is TRBJ1-4, with D hard to call. The germline CDR1 and CDR2 sequences are SGHNT and YYREEE (reference sequence). Trimming pared 4 bases from V and 10 bases from J, leaving 14 bases between. This CDR3 is built from 13 residues.

The CDR3, as DNA: TGTGCCAGCAGTACGCTAGCGGGAGGCCTATACAATGAGCAGTTCTTC. Protein: CASSTLAGGLYNEQFF. The V gene is TRBV6-6, the J gene TRBJ2-1; 11 bases agree with TRBD2. The length of the CDR3 is 16 residues. Unmatched junction bases numbered 7, after V lost 5 bases and J lost 4 bases. Germline assignment: CDR1 MNHNY and CDR2 SVGAGI (reference sequence).

The V and J genes are TRBV4-2 and TRBJ1-2; D possibly corresponds to TRBD1 (6 bases). The V end lost 4 bases, the J end lost 7 bases, and 19 bases lay between the germline ends. Germline V gives CDR1 LGHNA, CDR2 YNFKEQ. The CDR3 is 15 residues long. CDR3 DNA: TGTGCCAGCAGCCCATTACAGGGTGATTTGTTTGGCTACACCTTC. This codes for CASSPLQGDLFGYTF.

This chain joins TRBV27 and TRBJ2-7; D call uncertain. Deletions cut 7 bases from V and 1 base from J, with 11 bases between. The CDR3 totals 13 residues. Germline loops: CDR1 MNHEY, CDR2 SMNVEV (reference sequence). The CDR3 spells CASKLLGSYEQYF. As DNA, the CDR3 is TGTGCCAGCAAACTTTTGGGTTCCTACGAGCAGTACTTC.

The chain combines TRBV5-5 with TRBJ1-1; the D is unclear. This CDR3 spans 11 amino acids. Trimming cost V 2 bases and J 6 bases, with 5 bases left between them. Germline loops: CDR1 SGHKS, CDR2 YYEKEE (reference sequence). The CDR3 region has the DNA TGTGCCAGCAGCTTCTTCGCTGAAGCTTTCTTT. This codes for CASSFFAEAFF.

The V call is TRBV21-1, the J call TRBJ2-2; the table's D gene call, TRBD2, was not cross checked with the DNA. TRBV21-1 corresponds to a pseudogene. This CDR3 has 15 amino acids. The CDR3 DNA is TGTGCCAGCAGCCACGAAGGAGGACCGAACCGGGAGCTGTTTTTT. This codes for CASSHEGGPNRELFF.

The gene calls are TRBV28 and TRBJ1-6, with 7 bases matching TRBD1. The germline V gene encodes CDR1 MDHEN and CDR2 SYDVKM. V shed 6 bases, J shed 5 bases, and the junction held 13 bases outside the gene matches. This CDR3 region has 17 residues. The CDR3 reads CASSLTGTVVDNSPLHF. CDR3 sequence (DNA): TGTGCCAGCAGCCTGACAGGGACGGTCGTGGATAATTCACCCCTCCACTTT.

CDR3 sequence: CASSQRTATNEKLFF. CDR3 nucleotides: TGTGCCAGCTCACAGCGGACAGCAACTAATGAAAAACTGTTTTTT. This chain connects TRBV18 to TRBJ1-4; tentative D call: TRBD1 (6 bases). The CDR3 runs to 15 residues. V was trimmed by 4 bases and J by 0 bases, leaving 9 bases between them. The germline gives CDR1 KGHSH, CDR2 LQKENI.

The chain employs TRBV30 and TRBJ1-5, with 7 bases lining up with TRBD1. The CDR3 loop spans 15 amino acids. Germline CDR1 reads GTSNPN; CDR2 reads SVGIG (reference sequence). The V and J ends lost 3 bases and 0 bases, in that order; junction bases with no gene match: 5. The CDR3 DNA is TGTGCCTGGAGGCCGGGACAGCATAGCAATCAGCCCCAGCATTTT. Translation gives CAWRPGQHSNQPQHF.